The T cell receptor beta chain under discussion was sequenced for a study of shared clonotypes between healthy human individuals. As for the study in general: Each donor's CD4 naive and CD4 memory cells filled three plates apiece, CD8 naive two, and CD8 memory one.

V shed 5 bases and J 4 bases; nucleotides not matched to a gene: 4. In germline, CDR1 is LNHDA, CDR2 SQIVND (reference sequence). This CDR3 contains 15 residues. Profiled with immunoSEQ multiplex PCR; TCRdb holds only in-frame clones, not every one. The table records 2 million to 2.5 million clones, around 95% of them present only once. The receptor was derived from a man between 18 and 29 years old in good health. Sequenced material: naive CD4+ T cells sorted from blood. Subset specified: CD45RA+ positively selected. The V call is TRBV19, the J call TRBJ2-2; TRBD2 matches 10 bases. The CDR3, as DNA: TGTGCCAGTAGTGAAGCGGGAGGGACCACCGGGGAGCTGTTTTTT. Amino acid sequence: CASSEAGGTTGELFF.